A selection of T cell receptor beta chains follows, all from one sample in a study of cytomegalovirus exposure and HLA in healthy donors. Sequenced by immunoSEQ multiplex PCR; TCRdb stores in-frame clones only, minus some. The sample consists of under 140,000 clones, around 80% of them appearing once. Sequencing was done on a sample of PBMCs. These TCRs come from an older woman in good health and CMV-seropositive. CDR3s include the opening cysteine and the closing phenylalanine or tryptophan. Fields, in order: J gene, V gene, CDR3 protein.

>TRBJ2-2|TRBV18
CASSYRDTGELFF
>.|TRBV6-1
CASSEARLAGTYEQYF
>TRBJ2-5|TRBV7-6
CASSLVWLQGQETQYF
>TRBJ2-7|TRBV27
CAIEGGTDPLGQYF
>TRBJ2-7|TRBV14
CASSQAGPGGRSYEQYF
>TRBJ2-7|TRBV11-2
CASRTVRDTKSHEQYF
>TRBJ1-1|TRBV29-1
CSVEDRGMQEAFF
>TRBJ2-7|TRBV5-1
CASSTGTGGAQYF
>TRBJ2-5|TRBV5-8
CASSLAREETQYF
>TRBJ2-1|TRBV7-2
CASRESPGYNEQFF
>TRBJ1-1|TRBV6-1
CASTIGVFTEAFF
>TRBJ2-1|TRBV11-3
CASSPSGAYNEQFF
>TRBJ1-1|TRBV18
CASSPAQTNTEAFF
>TRBJ2-7|TRBV21-1
CASSKFTGQGSYEQYF
>TRBJ2-3|TRBV9
CASSAWGGTGPADTQYF
>TRBJ1-3|TRBV5-1
CASSFAGGGNTIYF
>TRBJ2-1|TRBV11-2
CASSLGGLGFTEQFF
>TRBJ2-3|TRBV7-2
CASSLVSGRERTDTQYF
>TRBJ2-3|TRBV7-9
CASSLGLAGGRTDTQYF
>TRBJ1-5|TRBV6-1
CASSVHYNQPQHF
>TRBJ1-1|TRBV2
CARLLTAMNTEAFF
>TRBJ1-1|TRBV14
CARKIGAGERMNTEAFF
>TRBJ2-1|TRBV18
CASSPLAGSSYNEQFF
>TRBJ2-7|TRBV4-2
CASSVLTGGPGQYF
>TRBJ1-2|TRBV20-1
CSASINYGYTF
>TRBJ1-3|TRBV7-9
CASSLDSLLRTIYF
>TRBJ2-1|TRBV2
CASSAGAYNEQFF
>TRBJ1-5|TRBV6-6
CASSSGGQPQHF
>TRBJ1-2|TRBV7-9
CASSPGSAGFGYTF
>TRBJ2-1|TRBV5-6
CASSLRLAAYNEQFF
>TRBJ1-2|TRBV5-4
CASRYPQGESGYTF
>TRBJ2-3|TRBV11-2
CASRNRRSTDTQYF
>TRBJ2-3|TRBV15
CATSKRESTDTQYF
>.|TRBV5-4
CASSHSPGMTYEQYF
>TRBJ1-1|TRBV27
CASSLNPGTETEAFF
>TRBJ1-2|TRBV4-1
CASSQPQGPHYGYTF
>TRBJ1-4|TRBV7-3
CASSSDRGEKLFF
>TRBJ1-1|TRBV5-3
CARSFVFSGTGGSGTEAFF
>TRBJ1-1|TRBV6-1
CASSQGSTEAFF
>TRBJ1-5|TRBV4-2
CASSQEGQPQHF
>TRBJ2-7|TRBV6-4
CATPSGEAYEQYF
>TRBJ1-4|TRBV5-1
CASSSNYNEKLFF
>TRBJ1-3|TRBV28
CASSPTGIGNTIYF
>TRBJ2-7|TRBV7-6
CASSPRTDGYEQYF
>TRBJ1-4|TRBV5-1
CASSLGFGGSNEKLFF
>TRBJ2-2|TRBV9
CASSVGSGSGAGELFF
>TRBJ2-2|TRBV16
CASSQSPQFAGELFF
>TRBJ2-7|TRBV7-9
CASSISGEQYF
>TRBJ2-1|TRBV7-3
CASSLRTSGSNEQFF
>TRBJ2-7|TRBV7-6
CASSLYLSSAREGFHEQYF
>TRBJ2-7|TRBV30
CAWITGMEQYF
>TRBJ1-1|TRBV5-5
CASSADRGRRTEAFF
>TRBJ2-5|TRBV7-2
CASSPGPPAGGLETQYF
>TRBJ2-3|TRBV7-8
CASSSGQLSSGFTDTQYF
>TRBJ1-5|TRBV19
CASSIAGNQPQHF
>TRBJ2-7|TRBV9
CASSASTSGRAGEQYF